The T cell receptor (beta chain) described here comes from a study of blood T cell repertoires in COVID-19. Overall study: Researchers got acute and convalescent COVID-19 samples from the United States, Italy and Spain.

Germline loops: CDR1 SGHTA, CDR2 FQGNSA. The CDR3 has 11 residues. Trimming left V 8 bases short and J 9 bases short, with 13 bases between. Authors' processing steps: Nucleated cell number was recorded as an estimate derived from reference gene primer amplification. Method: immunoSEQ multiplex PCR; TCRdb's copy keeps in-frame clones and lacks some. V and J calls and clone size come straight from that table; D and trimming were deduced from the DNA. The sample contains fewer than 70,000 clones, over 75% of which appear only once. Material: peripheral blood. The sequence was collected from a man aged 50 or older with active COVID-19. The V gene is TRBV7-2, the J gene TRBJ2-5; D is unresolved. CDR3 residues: CASALSHPQYF. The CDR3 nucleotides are TGTGCCAGCGCCCTGAGTCACCCCCAGTACTTC.